This T cell receptor (beta chain) appears in the sequencing data of a study of cytomegalovirus exposure and HLA in healthy donors. Germline V gene sequence: CDR1 SGHDT, CDR2 YYEEEE. The ends were cut back, 9 bases at V and 0 bases at J, with 16 bases in the middle. The CDR3 length is 14 residues. Broader study findings: Roughly even sequencing depth across donors was the assumption behind the presence/absence analyses. Later analysis reportedly placed an Asian-associated ancestry cluster below the roughly 680-donor mean in N-insertions. Among TCR sequences, most were rare, though some public TCRs appeared in many donors. It was confirmed in vitro that a few of the CMV-associated chains were specific for CMV antigens.

The PCR ran on 60 Vbeta and 13 Jbeta primers. This table comes from immunoSEQ multiplex PCR, and its TCRdb copy is limited to in-frame clones, with some not included. This sample carries about 160,000 clones, around 64% of them seen once, and the ten largest clones take under 3.5%. There are a few counts of this clone. Antigen specificity is unknown. The receptor's source is a woman younger than 45 in good health and CMV-seronegative. The specimen was PBMCs. This chain uses TRBV5-6 with TRBJ2-7; D not certain. CDR3 sequence (DNA): TGTGCCACCTCCCCCACCCCCAGCTCCTACGAGCAGTACTTC. This translates into CATSPTPSSYEQYF.